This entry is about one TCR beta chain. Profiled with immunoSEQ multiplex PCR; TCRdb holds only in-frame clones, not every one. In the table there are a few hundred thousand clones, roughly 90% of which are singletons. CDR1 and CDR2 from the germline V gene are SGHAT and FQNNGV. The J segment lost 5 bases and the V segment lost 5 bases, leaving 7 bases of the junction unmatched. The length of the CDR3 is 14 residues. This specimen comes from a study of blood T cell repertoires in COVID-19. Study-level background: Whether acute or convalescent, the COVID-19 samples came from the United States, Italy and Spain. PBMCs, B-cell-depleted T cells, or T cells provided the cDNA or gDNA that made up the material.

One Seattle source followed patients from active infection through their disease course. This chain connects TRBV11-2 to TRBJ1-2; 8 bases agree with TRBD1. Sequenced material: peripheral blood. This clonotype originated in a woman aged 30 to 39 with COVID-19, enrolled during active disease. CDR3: CASSRTGIKYGYTF. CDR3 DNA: TGTGCCAGCAGCCGGACAGGGATTAAGTATGGCTACACCTTC.